The 3 T cell receptor beta chains in this list originate from one sample, sequenced in a study of T cell clonotyping in hematopoietic cell transplantation. Specified time point: recipient sample about 28 days before transplant, after cytoreduction. Generated by immunoSEQ multiplex PCR, the TCRdb table keeps only in-frame clones and is missing some. Counted here are 46,000 or so clones, about nine tenths occurring once; the ten biggest clones make up under 6.5%. Here the sequenced sample was peripheral blood mononuclear cells, taken before stem cell transplant. All receptors come from a man in his fifties or sixties with biphenotypic leukemia. Some clones in this sample may be carry-over from other donors' samples.

In its sample, this clone was seen a few times. The gene calls are TRBV19 and TRBJ2-7, with 8 positions matching TRBD1. Germline V gene data show CDR1 as LNHDA and CDR2 as SQIVND (reference sequence). The CDR3 contains 13 residues. With 6 bases clipped from V and 5 bases from J, the junction kept 6 bases outside the gene matches. The CDR3 sequence: CASRSDRANEQYF. The CDR3 DNA reads as TGTGCCAGTAGATCGGACAGGGCGAACGAGCAGTACTTC.

This clone has only one observation. The rearrangement uses TRBV10-1 and TRBJ2-2; D is undetermined. Trimming removed 0 bases at V and 7 bases at J, with 6 bases between. Per germline, CDR1 WNHNN and CDR2 SYGVQD (reference sequence). This CDR3 is built from 13 residues. CDR3 DNA sequence: TGCGCCAGCAGTGAGTCGACGGGCGGGGAGCTGTTTTTT. Protein sequence: CASSESTGGELFF.

The J gene is TRBJ2-2, the V gene TRBV7-3; 7 nucleotides match TRBD2. There are 18 residues in the CDR3. The germline CDR1 and CDR2 sequences are SGHTA and FQGTGA. J lost 4 bases, V lost 5 bases, and 16 bases had no gene match. CDR3 nucleotides: TGTGCCAGCAGCCCAGCGGGAAGGGCGGAGGCCCGCACCGGGGAGCTGTTTTTT. This gives the protein CASSPAGRAEARTGELFF.